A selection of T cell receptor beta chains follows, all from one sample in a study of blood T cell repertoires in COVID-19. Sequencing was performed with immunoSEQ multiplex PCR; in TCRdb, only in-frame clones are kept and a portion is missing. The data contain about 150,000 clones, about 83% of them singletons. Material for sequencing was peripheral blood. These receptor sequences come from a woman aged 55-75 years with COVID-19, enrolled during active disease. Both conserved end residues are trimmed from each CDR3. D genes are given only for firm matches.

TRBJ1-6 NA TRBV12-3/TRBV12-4 ASSLVPQPLH
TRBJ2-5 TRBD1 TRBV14 ASSHDGQAFWETQY
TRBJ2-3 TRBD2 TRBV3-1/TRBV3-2 ASSQGRLAGVLTDTQY
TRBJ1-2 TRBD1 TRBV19 ASSPTGGQANGYT
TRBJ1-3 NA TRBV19 ASSPQRGSGNTIY
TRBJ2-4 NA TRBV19 ASNRVGAKNIQY
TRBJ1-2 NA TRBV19 ASSSRDTFNYGYT
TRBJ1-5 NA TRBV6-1 ASSEDHARGNQPQH
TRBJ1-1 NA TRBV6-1 ASSDRIRGTEAF
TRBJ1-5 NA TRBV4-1 ASSPGNQPQH
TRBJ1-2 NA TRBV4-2 ASSQDDTGVNYGYT